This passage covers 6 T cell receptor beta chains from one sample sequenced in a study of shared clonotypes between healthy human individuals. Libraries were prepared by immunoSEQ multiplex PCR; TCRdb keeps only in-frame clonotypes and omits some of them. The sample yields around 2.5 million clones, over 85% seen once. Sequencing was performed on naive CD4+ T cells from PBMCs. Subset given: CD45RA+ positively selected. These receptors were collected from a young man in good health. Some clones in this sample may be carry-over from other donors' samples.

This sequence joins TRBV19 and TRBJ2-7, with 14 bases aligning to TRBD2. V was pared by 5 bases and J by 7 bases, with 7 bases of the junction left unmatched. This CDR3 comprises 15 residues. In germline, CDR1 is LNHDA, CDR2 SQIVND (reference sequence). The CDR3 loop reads CASSSRLAGGPEQYF. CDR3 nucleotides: TGTGCCAGTAGTTCCCGACTAGCGGGAGGGCCTGAGCAGTACTTC.

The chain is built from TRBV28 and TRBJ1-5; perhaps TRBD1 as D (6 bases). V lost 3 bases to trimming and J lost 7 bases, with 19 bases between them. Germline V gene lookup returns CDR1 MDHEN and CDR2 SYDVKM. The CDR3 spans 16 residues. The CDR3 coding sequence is TGTGCCAGCAGTTTCCGTATGTTTTGGACAGTACAGCCCCAGCATTTT. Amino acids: CASSFRMFWTVQPQHF.

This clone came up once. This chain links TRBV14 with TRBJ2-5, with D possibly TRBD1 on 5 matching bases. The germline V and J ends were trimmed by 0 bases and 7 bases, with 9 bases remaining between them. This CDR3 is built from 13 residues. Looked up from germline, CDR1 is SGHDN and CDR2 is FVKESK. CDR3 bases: TGTGCCAGCAGCCAAGACGGACATGGGACCCAGTACTTC. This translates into CASSQDGHGTQYF.

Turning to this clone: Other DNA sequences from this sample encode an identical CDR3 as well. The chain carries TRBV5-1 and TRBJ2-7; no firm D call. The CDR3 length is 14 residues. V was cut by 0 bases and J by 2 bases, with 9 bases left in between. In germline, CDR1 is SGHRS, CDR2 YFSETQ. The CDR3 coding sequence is TGCGCCAGCAGCTTGGGAGGAAACCCCTACGAGCAGTACTTC. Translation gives CASSLGGNPYEQYF.

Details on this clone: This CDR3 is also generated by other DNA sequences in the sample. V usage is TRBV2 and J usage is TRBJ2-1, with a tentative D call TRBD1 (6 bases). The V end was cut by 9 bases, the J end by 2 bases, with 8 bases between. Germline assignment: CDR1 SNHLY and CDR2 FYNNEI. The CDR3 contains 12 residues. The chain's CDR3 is CASTGPYNEQFF. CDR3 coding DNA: TGTGCCAGTACAGGGCCCTACAATGAGCAGTTCTTC.

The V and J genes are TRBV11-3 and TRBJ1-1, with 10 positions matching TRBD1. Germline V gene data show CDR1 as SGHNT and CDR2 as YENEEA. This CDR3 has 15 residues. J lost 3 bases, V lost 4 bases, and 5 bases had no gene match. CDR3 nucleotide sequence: TGTGCCAGCAGCTCGGGACAGGGGAGGGACACTGAAGCTTTCTTT. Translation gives CASSSGQGRDTEAFF.